A single TCR beta chain is shown here with its context. V lost 5 bases and J lost 5, with 13 bases in between. This CDR3 comprises 15 residues. Looked up from germline, CDR1 is MNHNS and CDR2 is SASEGT. The source of the sample is a study of OX40 agonist ivuxolimab in advanced cancers. The wider study: An agonistic anti-OX40 (CD134) antibody, ivuxolimab, was used to treat the patients. Partial responses were achieved by three patients: one hepatocellular carcinoma, two cutaneous melanoma.

Autoimmune disease history or systemic immunosuppression was exclusionary. Data came from immunoSEQ multiplex PCR; TCRdb stores just in-frame clones and leaves some out. This table holds 6,000 to 7,000 clones, just under 70% found once. The sequencing here drew on CD4+ or CD8+ T cells sorted from blood, taken in a trial of the OX40 agonist ivuxolimab. The origin of this receptor is an adult with an advanced solid tumor such as melanoma, head and neck, liver or kidney cancer. The rearrangement uses TRBV6-1 and TRBJ2-6; D unclear. The CDR3 region has the DNA TGTGCCAGCAGTAGGGCACAAAGTCGGGCCAACGTCCTGACTTTC. The encoded protein is CASSRAQSRANVLTF.